This T cell receptor (beta chain) was profiled in a study of T cells in Graves' hyperthyroidism and ophthalmopathy. In the study overall: The authors collected peripheral blood at initial diagnosis, before any treatment.

The J segment lost 6 bases and the V segment lost 7 bases, leaving 4 bases of the junction unmatched. The germline V gene encodes CDR1 MNHEY and CDR2 SVGEGT. The CDR3 runs to 13 residues. Uncontrolled infection, other autoimmune disease, pregnancy or lactation disqualified patients from enrolment. On this clonotype: Its antigen remains unidentified.

The source material, RNA transcripts, was used to amplify TCR beta CDR3 regions. First-round RT-PCR with HTBI primers amplified the TCR CDR3 region. TCRdb itself ran the multiplex PCR reads through MiXCR, one entry per CDR3 protein. The data contain around 440,000 distinct CDR3 sequences, 15% to 18% of them singletons. Study-level points and caveats: Also found in blood were most expanded thyroid clonotypes above 0.001.

The chain recombines TRBV6-2 or TRBV6-3 with TRBJ1-5, with 9 bases aligning to TRBD1. Sequences were obtained from blood. This sequence originates from a woman aged 18-29 years with Graves' hyperthyroidism. CDR3 nucleotide sequence: TGTGCCAGCAATACAGGGGGCGGTCAGCCCCAGCATTTT. Encoded protein: CASNTGGGQPQHF.